This T cell receptor beta chain is from a study of CD8 T cells in Susac syndrome. Study-wide results and caveats: Individuals included in the TCR sequencing and HLA analysis were acknowledged by the study to be relatively few in number.

The patients who served as multiple sclerosis controls were treatment-naive and had stable or active relapsing-remitting disease that fulfilled the revised McDonald criteria. Trimming left V 4 bases short and J 2 bases short, with 8 bases between. Germline V gene data show CDR1 as SGHTA and CDR2 as FQGNSA. The CDR3 contains 13 residues. Concerning this clonotype: Its target is not known.

When the RNA was reverse transcribed, random hexamers were used with an input of roughly 0.45 to 1 ug. By means of immunoSEQ multiplex PCR, TCR beta CDR3 spanning 54 Vbeta and 13 Jbeta underwent amplification. TCRdb re-derived calls from the immunoSEQ multiplex PCR reads in MiXCR, one entry per CDR3 protein. The repertoire holds about 120,000 distinct CDR3 sequences, about 92% seen once, with under 0.095% in the top ten. Sequenced material: CD4+ T cells from PBMCs. V gene TRBV7-2 combines with J gene TRBJ1-2, with D perhaps TRBD1 (5 bases). The receptor's source is a human donor with multiple sclerosis. The CDR3 coding sequence is TGTGCCAGCAGCTCTTGGGGGAACTATGGCTACACCTTC. Its protein product is CASSSWGNYGYTF.